These 32 T cell receptor beta chains came from one sample sequenced in a study of blood T cells in healthy people across ages (dated by TCRdb to the mid-2010s). Library prep was done by 5' RACE. TCRdb names Illumina HiSeq 2500 as the instrument used. A second PCR of roughly 6 to 12 cycles was run with a J-beta primer mix and a sample-barcoded 5' primer. The raw public data were reprocessed by TCRdb itself: fastp quality trimming at Q25, MiXCR clonotype calling, in-frame beta chains only. A single entry per CDR3 protein holds the most common genes and DNA from its merged rows. This sample lists approximately 1.5 million distinct CDR3 sequences; roughly 32% were detected once. The top ten clones comprise roughly 12% of the sample. Specimen: blood. The receptors were gathered from a woman aged 25 to 39 in good health.

This clonotype was found many times. This rearrangement joins TRBV13 to TRBJ2-7; the D gene is possibly TRBD2 (5 bases). V was trimmed by 5 bases and J by 5 bases, leaving 13 bases between them. Germline V lookup: CDR1 PRHDT, CDR2 FYEKMQ (reference sequence). The CDR3 contains 13 residues. CDR3 bases: TGTGCCAGCAGCCCCGACGGGATCGACGAGCAGTACTTC. Translated, it gives CASSPDGIDEQYF.

The V and J genes are TRBV27 and TRBJ2-3; 16 nucleotides match TRBD2. Germline trimming cut 5 bases from V and 6 bases from J; bases unmatched to any gene: 11. The CDR3 totals 18 residues. In germline, CDR1 is MNHEY, CDR2 SMNVEV (reference sequence). This chain's CDR3 is CASSPGLAGGPFGDTQYF. DNA of the CDR3: TGTGCCAGCAGTCCGGGACTAGCGGGAGGGCCATTTGGGGATACGCAGTATTTT.

V gene TRBV20-1 combines with J gene TRBJ1-5; 9 nucleotides match TRBD1. The V and J ends lost 3 bases and 6 bases, in that order; junction bases with no gene match: 9. Germline V lookup: CDR1 DFQATT, CDR2 SNEGSKA (reference sequence). The CDR3 contains 15 residues. The chain's CDR3 is CSARRTGVTAQPQHF. CDR3 in DNA: TGCAGTGCTAGGAGGACAGGGGTTACAGCTCAGCCCCAGCATTTT.

The V gene is TRBV5-1, the J gene TRBJ2-7; D not certain. The tail of the sequence fits TRBJ2-5 better, so the J call may be wrong. CDR1 is SGHRS, CDR2 YFSETQ, per germline. The CDR3 runs 14 residues. The CDR3 spells CASSPLLTDSTQYF. CDR3 sequence (DNA): TGCGCCAGCAGCCCTCTTCTCACGGATTCGACCCAGTACTTC.

V is TRBV6-1 and J is TRBJ2-1; 7 nucleotides align to TRBD2. V lost 4 bases and J lost 7; bases outside the gene matches: 13. The germline V gene encodes CDR1 MNHNS and CDR2 SASEGT. This CDR3 contains 16 residues. CDR3 sequence: CASSASGTKGQNEQFF. The CDR3 DNA follows: TGTGCCAGCAGTGCCTCGGGGACTAAAGGGCAGAATGAGCAGTTCTTC.

The chain combines TRBV14 with TRBJ2-7; the D is unclear. Germline V lookup: CDR1 SGHDN, CDR2 FVKESK. Trimming stripped 1 base from V and 2 bases from J, with 12 bases between. This CDR3 contains 15 residues. CDR3 DNA: TGTGCCAGCAGCCAAGTCGGGCATAAAACCTACGAGCAGTACTTC. It encodes CASSQVGHKTYEQYF.

This clonotype appeared many times. The chain recombines TRBV4-1 with TRBJ1-2; D gene ambiguous. This CDR3 has 15 residues. Trimming removed 0 bases from V and 4 bases from J, with 12 bases in between. CDR1 is MGHRA, CDR2 YSYEKL, per germline. CDR3 sequence: CASSQEAIQFYGYTF. CDR3 sequence (DNA): TGCGCCAGCAGCCAAGAAGCGATTCAGTTCTATGGCTACACCTTC.

This clonotype was counted only a few times. The V and J genes are TRBV16 and TRBJ2-7, with 7 positions matching TRBD1. There are 14 residues in the CDR3. V was clipped by 5 bases and J by 4 bases; unmatched bases: 8. The germline V gene has CDR1 KGHSY and CDR2 FQNENV. The CDR3 DNA reads as TGTGCCAGCAGCGAGGAAAGGGGGCGATACGAGCAGTACTTC. Amino acid sequence: CASSEERGRYEQYF.

This clonotype showed up just a few times. The rearrangement joins TRBV4-1 to TRBJ2-7; 12 bases are shared with TRBD2. Trimming cost V 0 bases and J 6 bases; bases outside gene matches: 15. The CDR3 contains 19 residues. Germline V gene lookup returns CDR1 MGHRA and CDR2 YSYEKL. The CDR3 bases are TGCGCCAGCAGCCAAGATGGGCTAGCGGGAGGGCCCGGGGATCGCGAGCAGTACTTC. It is translated as CASSQDGLAGGPGDREQYF.

This clonotype was counted a few times. This chain links TRBV7-8 with TRBJ2-7; 7 bases are a match to TRBD1. The CDR3 spans 14 residues. With 1 base clipped from V and 7 bases from J, the junction kept 7 bases outside the gene matches. The V gene's germline CDR1 is SGHVS and CDR2 FQNEAQ. The CDR3 bases are TGTGCCAGCAGCTTAGAACGACAGGGTGAAGAGCAGTACTTC. Translated: CASSLERQGEEQYF.

The chain combines TRBV13 with TRBJ2-4; D gene uncertain. TRBJ2-7 explains the end of the DNA better; the J call may be wrong. The V gene's germline CDR1 is PRHDT and CDR2 FYEKMQ (reference sequence). The CDR3 contains 12 residues. CDR3 region: CASNSDAYEQYF. The CDR3 coding sequence is TGTGCCAGCAACTCCGACGCCTACGAGCAGTACTTC.

The chain joins TRBV11-2 to TRBJ2-4; 7 bases line up with TRBD2. CDR3 length equals 12 residues. Germline assignment: CDR1 SGHAT and CDR2 FQNNGV. The junction had 4 bases not matched to a gene; V was cut back by 7 bases and J by 7 bases. CDR3 protein: CASTGGPNIQYF. CDR3 nucleotide sequence: TGTGCCAGCACGGGGGGTCCCAACATTCAGTACTTC.

This chain links TRBV20-1 with TRBJ1-2, with 7 bases lining up with TRBD1. The V and J ends lost 3 bases and 8 bases, in that order; junction bases with no gene match: 15. Germline lookup yields CDR1 DFQATT and CDR2 SNEGSKA (reference sequence). The CDR3 runs to 15 residues. CDR3 sequence reads: CSARIIGQVFGGYTF. Here the CDR3 DNA reads TGCAGTGCTAGGATCATAGGACAGGTCTTTGGAGGCTACACCTTC.

This clonotype was seen more than once but under ten times. DNA for the CDR3: TGTGCCAGCAGCGTAGCGGGAGGGCATACCAATGAGCAGTTCTTC. Protein sequence: CASSVAGGHTNEQFF. The chain couples TRBV9 to TRBJ2-1; 8 bases match TRBD2. The CDR3 sequence is 15 residues long. Germline assignment: CDR1 SGDLS and CDR2 YYNGEE. Trimming removed 0 bases from V and 6 bases from J; junction bases left unmatched: 5.

Comments on this clonotype: One end of the junction does not line up with germline, which may come from a read error. V and J are TRBV20-1 and TRBJ2-7, with 11 nucleotides matching TRBD1. The CDR3 has 16 amino acids. CDR1 and CDR2 from the germline V gene are DFQATT and SNEGSKA (reference sequence). For the CDR3, the DNA is TGCAGTGCTGGAGATCTCAAGGGACAGGGGGCCTACGAGCAGTACTTC. This sequence encodes CSAGDLKGQGAYEQYF.

This clonotype occurred many times. The chain combines TRBV12-3 or TRBV12-4 with TRBJ2-5; D tentatively fits TRBD1 or TRBD2 (5 bases each). The CDR3 consists of 14 residues. V lost 7 bases and J 4 bases, leaving 16 bases between the germline ends. The chain's CDR3 is CASTAVGVRETQYF. CDR3 DNA sequence: TGTGCCAGCACAGCGGTGGGGGTACGAGAGACCCAGTACTTC.

J is TRBJ1-5 and V is TRBV6-5, with D possibly being TRBD1 (5 bases). Trimming cost V 2 bases and J 2 bases, with 19 bases left between them. The germline V gene has CDR1 MNHEY and CDR2 SVGAGI. The CDR3 covers 18 residues. CDR3 in DNA: TGTGCCAGCAGTTACACTGAATTCACAGGCGGCGGCAATCAGCCCCAGCATTTT. Its protein is CASSYTEFTGGGNQPQHF.

The chain joins TRBV16 to TRBJ2-7; D may be TRBD1 (5 bases). The CDR3 runs 16 residues. The V gene's germline CDR1 is KGHSY and CDR2 FQNENV. Trimming took off 4 bases at V and 4 bases at J, with 20 bases between the two ends. CDR3 in DNA: TGTGCCAGCAGCCTCGGACCCGGTGACAGTGATTACGAGCAGTACTTC. It yields the protein CASSLGPGDSDYEQYF.

This chain links TRBV7-2 with TRBJ2-7, with D maybe TRBD2 (5 bases). Deletions cut 10 bases from V and 0 bases from J, with 13 bases between. The CDR3 extends over 13 amino acids. CDR1 is SGHTA and CDR2 is FQGNSA in the germline V gene. CDR3 bases: TGTGCCATCCTAGCACAACTCTCCTACGAGCAGTACTTC. This encodes CAILAQLSYEQYF.

V usage is TRBV11-1 and J usage is TRBJ2-5; D is uncertain. The tail of the sequence fits TRBJ2-7 better, so the J call may be wrong. Germline-derived CDR1 and CDR2 are SGHAT and FQDESV (reference sequence). CDR3 size: 15 residues. The CDR3 loop reads CASSPPAPEISEQYF. CDR3 bases: TGTGCCAGCAGCCCGCCGGCCCCGGAAATCTCCGAGCAGTACTTC.

V usage is TRBV6-6 and J usage is TRBJ2-2; D is unresolved. Germline V lookup: CDR1 MNHNY, CDR2 SVGAGI (reference sequence). The CDR3 has 16 residues. V was shortened by 1 base and J by 6 bases, with 15 bases between the two germline ends. Here the CDR3 DNA reads TGTGCCAGCAGTTACTACTCTCCATACTCGCCCGGGGAGCTGTTTTTT. This encodes CASSYYSPYSPGELFF.

A few counts support this clonotype. The chain is built from TRBV12-3 or TRBV12-4 and TRBJ2-5, with D perhaps TRBD2 (6 bases). V dropped 3 bases and J dropped 7 bases, with 12 bases sitting between them. CDR3 length: 13 residues. The CDR3 DNA follows: TGTGCCAGCAGTTTCGCCGCGGAGGGGACCCAGTACTTC. Protein product: CASSFAAEGTQYF.

The chain links TRBV6-5 to TRBJ2-2; D perhaps matches TRBD2 (6 bases). The V gene's germline CDR1 is MNHEY and CDR2 SVGAGI. The CDR3 consists of 14 residues. Trimming removed 6 bases from V and 3 bases from J, with 11 bases in between. The DNA of the CDR3 is TGTGCCAGCAGGGGGGGAACCCACACCGGGGAGCTGTTTTTT. This translates into CASRGGTHTGELFF.

With regard to this clonotype: A much larger clone differs by one base, so this may be a read error. The conserved phenylalanine or tryptophan is not found at the CDR3 terminus, so this likely reflects a read error. This sequence joins TRBV20-1 and TRBJ2-1, with D uncertain. Germline CDR1 is DFQATT and CDR2 is SNEGSKA (reference sequence). Trimming shortened V by 1 base and J by 4 bases, and 5 bases separated the two germline ends. The CDR3 has 12 amino acids. The CDR3 DNA is TGCAGTGCTAGAGGGCCTTACAATGAGCAGTTCGTC. This encodes CSARGPYNEQFV.

The CDR3 loop is CASSQDTSSPGRGYGYTF. The DNA of the CDR3 is TGTGCCAGCAGCCAAGATACCTCGTCGCCCGGGAGGGGCTATGGCTACACCTTC. J is TRBJ1-2 and V is TRBV4-2; a possible D gene is TRBD1 (5 bases). Germline V gives CDR1 LGHNA, CDR2 YNFKEQ. The CDR3 loop spans 18 amino acids. V dropped 0 bases and J dropped 4 bases, with 21 bases sitting between them.

V gene TRBV18 combines with J gene TRBJ1-2, with a tentative D call TRBD1 (5 bases). CDR3 size: 17 residues. Trimming left V 3 bases short and J 1 base short, with 18 bases between. Germline CDR1 and CDR2: KGHSH and LQKENI. The CDR3 nucleotides are TGTGCCAGCTCACCGGGGACCGAACTTTTCCTTAACTATGGCTACACCTTC. Translated: CASSPGTELFLNYGYTF.

This clonotype occurred a few times. The V and J genes are TRBV10-3 and TRBJ2-5; no clear D gene. Looked up from germline, CDR1 is ENHRY and CDR2 is SYGVKD. Trimming pared 2 bases from V and 4 bases from J, leaving 8 bases between. CDR3 length: 13 residues. The CDR3 nucleotides read TGTGCCATCAGTGAGCGAGGAAGAGAGACCCAGTACTTC. Translation: CAISERGRETQYF.

This clonotype was seen repeatedly, ten times or more. A read error may produce the germline difference seen at one junction end. The rearrangement uses TRBV5-1 and TRBJ2-1; 10 bases are a match to TRBD1. The CDR3 length is 14 residues. Germline V gene data show CDR1 as SGHRS and CDR2 as YFSETQ. Here the CDR3 reads CASSLGQGYNEQFF. CDR3 DNA: TGTGCCAGCAGCTTGGGACAGGGGTACAATGAGCAGTTCTTC.

A few counts support this clonotype. The V call is TRBV10-3, the J call TRBJ1-2, with TRBD1 matching over 12 bases. From germline, CDR1 is ENHRY and CDR2 SYGVKD. V lost 8 bases, J lost 6 bases, and 7 bases stayed unmatched. The CDR3 length is 14 residues. CDR3 region: CAIAGTGGIDGYTF. The CDR3 DNA reads TGTGCCATCGCCGGGACAGGGGGCATCGATGGCTACACCTTC.

V is TRBV2 and J is TRBJ2-5; 9 bases match TRBD2. CDR1 and CDR2 from the germline V gene are SNHLY and FYNNEI. J was trimmed by 3 bases and V by 6 bases; bases with no gene match: 5. The CDR3 spans 14 residues. Written as DNA, the CDR3 is TGTGCCAGCAGAAGACTAGCGGACAAAGAGACCCAGTACTTC. This translates into CASRRLADKETQYF. The variable domain in full, with the rest retrieved from reference TRBV2 and TRBJ2-5, is EPEVTQTPSHQVTQMGQEVILRCVPISNHLYFYWYRQILGQKVEFLVSFYNNEISEKSEIFDDQFSVERPDGSNFTLKIRSTKLEDSAMYFCASRRLADKETQYFGPGTRLLVL.

This clonotype was found a few times. The chain couples TRBV5-1 to TRBJ1-6; D is undetermined. V gave up 1 base and J gave up 16 bases, with 18 bases separating them. The CDR3 length is 14 residues. Germline assignment: CDR1 SGHRS and CDR2 YFSETQ. The CDR3 spells CASSLSLAPAELHF. In DNA form, the CDR3 reads TGCGCCAGCAGCTTGAGTCTGGCGCCGGCCGAACTCCACTTT.

As regards this clonotype: This could be a read error, since a much larger clone is one nucleotide away. J is TRBJ2-5 and V is TRBV28, with 14 bases lining up with TRBD2. The CDR3 is 16 residues long. Germline V lookup: CDR1 MDHEN, CDR2 SYDVKM. In DNA, the CDR3 is TGTGCCAGCAGTACCCGACTAGCGGGAGGGAGAGAGGCCCAGTACTTC. It encodes CASSTRLAGGREAQYF.